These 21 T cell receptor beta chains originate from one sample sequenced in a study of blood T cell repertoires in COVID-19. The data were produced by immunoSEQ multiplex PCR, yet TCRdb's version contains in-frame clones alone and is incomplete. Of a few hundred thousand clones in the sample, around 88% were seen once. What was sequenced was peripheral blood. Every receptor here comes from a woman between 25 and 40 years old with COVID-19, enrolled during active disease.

DNA for the CDR3: TGTGCCAGCAGTGAGCCCAGGGCTAACTATGGCTACACCTTC. Translated: CASSEPRANYGYTF. The chain links TRBV6-1 to TRBJ1-2; TRBD1 is a possible D gene (5 bases). Looked up from germline, CDR1 is MNHNS and CDR2 is SASEGT. Trimming left V 3 bases short and J 0 bases short, with 8 bases between. CDR3 size: 14 residues.

CDR3 sequence reads: CASSYPIQGVNTIYF. The CDR3 DNA follows: TGTGCCAGCAGTTACCCGATACAGGGGGTAAACACCATATATTTT. The V call is TRBV6-7, the J call TRBJ1-3; 8 positions agree with TRBD1. TRBV6-7 is sorted into the ORF group, with uncertain function. The CDR3 is made up of 15 amino acids. The V segment lost 2 bases and the J segment 6 bases; nucleotides outside the gene matches: 6.

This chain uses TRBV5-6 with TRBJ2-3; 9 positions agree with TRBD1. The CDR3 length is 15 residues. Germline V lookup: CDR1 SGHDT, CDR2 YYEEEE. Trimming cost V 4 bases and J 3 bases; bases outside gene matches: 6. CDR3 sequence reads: CASSPNRGPTDTQYF. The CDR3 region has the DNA TGTGCCAGCAGCCCAAACAGGGGGCCGACAGATACGCAGTATTTT. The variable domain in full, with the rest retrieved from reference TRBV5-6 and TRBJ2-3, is DAGVTQSPTHLIKTRGQQVTLRCSPKSGHDTVSWYQQALGQGPQFIFQYYEEEERQRGNFPDRFSGHQFPNYSSELNVNALLLGDSALYLCASSPNRGPTDTQYFGPGTRLTVL.

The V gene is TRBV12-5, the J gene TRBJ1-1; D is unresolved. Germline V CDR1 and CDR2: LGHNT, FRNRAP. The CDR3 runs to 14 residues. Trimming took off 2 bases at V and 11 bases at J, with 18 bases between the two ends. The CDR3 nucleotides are TGTGCTAGTGGTTTGTTTACTCTGGCGGATGGGGCTTTCTTT. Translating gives CASGLFTLADGAFF.

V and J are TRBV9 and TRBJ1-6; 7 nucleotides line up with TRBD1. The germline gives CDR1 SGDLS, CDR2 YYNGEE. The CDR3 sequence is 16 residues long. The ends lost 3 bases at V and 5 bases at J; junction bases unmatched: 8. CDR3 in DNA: TGTGCCAGCAGCGACCCCCCAGGGGGAAATAATTCACCCCTCCACTTT. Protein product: CASSDPPGGNNSPLHF.

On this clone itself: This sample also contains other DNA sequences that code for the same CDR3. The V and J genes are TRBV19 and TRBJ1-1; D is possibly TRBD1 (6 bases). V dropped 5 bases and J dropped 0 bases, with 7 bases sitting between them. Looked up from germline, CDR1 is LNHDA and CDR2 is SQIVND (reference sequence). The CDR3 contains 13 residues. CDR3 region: CASSQGMNTEAFF. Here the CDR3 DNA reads TGTGCCAGTAGTCAGGGGATGAACACTGAAGCTTTCTTT.

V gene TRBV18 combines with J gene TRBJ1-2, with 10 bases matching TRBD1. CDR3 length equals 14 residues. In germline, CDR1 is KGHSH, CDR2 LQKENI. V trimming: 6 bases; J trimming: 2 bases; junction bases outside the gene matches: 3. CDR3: CASSATGGNYGYTF. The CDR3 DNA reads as TGTGCCAGCTCCGCGACAGGGGGCAACTATGGCTACACCTTC. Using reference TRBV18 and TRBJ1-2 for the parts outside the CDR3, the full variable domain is NAGVMQNPRHLVRRRGQEARLRCSPMKGHSHVYWYRQLPEEGLKFMVYLQKENIIDESGMPKERFSAEFPKEGPSILRIQQVVRGDSAAYFCASSATGGNYGYTFGSGTRLTVV.

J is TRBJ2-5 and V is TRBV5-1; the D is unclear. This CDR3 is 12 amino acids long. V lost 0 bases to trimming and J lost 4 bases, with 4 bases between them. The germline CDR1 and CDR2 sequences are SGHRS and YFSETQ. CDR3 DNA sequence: TGCGCCAGCAGCTTGGATCTAGAGACCCAGTACTTC. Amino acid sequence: CASSLDLETQYF.

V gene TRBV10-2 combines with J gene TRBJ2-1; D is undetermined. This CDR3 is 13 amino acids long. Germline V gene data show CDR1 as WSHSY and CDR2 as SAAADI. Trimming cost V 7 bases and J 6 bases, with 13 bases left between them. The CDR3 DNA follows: TGCGCCAGCACGCCCCGCCTGGCCAATGAGCAGTTCTTC. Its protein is CASTPRLANEQFF.

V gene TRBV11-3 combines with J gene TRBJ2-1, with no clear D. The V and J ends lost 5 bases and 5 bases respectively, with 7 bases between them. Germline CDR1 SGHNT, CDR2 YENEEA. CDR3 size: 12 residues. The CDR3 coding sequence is TGTGCCAGCAGCCCGCCGGACAATGAGCAGTTCTTC. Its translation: CASSPPDNEQFF.

CDR3 in DNA: TGTGCCAGCAGTTTTTGGAGGGGCGCGGGTTTAGACATTCAGTACTTC. As protein: CASSFWRGAGLDIQYF. This sequence joins TRBV27 and TRBJ2-4, with a tentative D call TRBD2 (6 bases). The CDR3 extends over 16 amino acids. The germline gives CDR1 MNHEY, CDR2 SMNVEV (reference sequence). Between the trimmed V and J ends, which lost 3 bases and 8 bases, there was a span of 20 bases.

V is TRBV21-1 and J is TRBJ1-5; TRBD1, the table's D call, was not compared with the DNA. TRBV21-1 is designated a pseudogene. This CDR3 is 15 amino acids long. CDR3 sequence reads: CASSSLGQGNQPQHF. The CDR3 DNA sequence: TGTGCCAGCAGCAGCCTGGGACAGGGGAATCAGCCCCAGCATTTT.

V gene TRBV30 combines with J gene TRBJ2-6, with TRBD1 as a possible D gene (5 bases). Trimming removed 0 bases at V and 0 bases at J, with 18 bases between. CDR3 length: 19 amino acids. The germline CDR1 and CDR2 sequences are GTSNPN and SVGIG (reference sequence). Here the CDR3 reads CAWSVGRQRVYSGANVLTF. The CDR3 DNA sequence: TGTGCCTGGAGTGTAGGACGACAGCGAGTGTACTCTGGGGCCAACGTCCTGACTTTC.

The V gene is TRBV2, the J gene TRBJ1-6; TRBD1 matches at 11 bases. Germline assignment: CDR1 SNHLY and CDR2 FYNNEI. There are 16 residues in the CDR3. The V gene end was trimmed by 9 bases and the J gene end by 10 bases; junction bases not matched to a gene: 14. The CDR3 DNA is TGTGCCAGAAGCCGGGACAGGGGGATGCAGGGGTCACCCCTCCACTTT. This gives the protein CARSRDRGMQGSPLHF.

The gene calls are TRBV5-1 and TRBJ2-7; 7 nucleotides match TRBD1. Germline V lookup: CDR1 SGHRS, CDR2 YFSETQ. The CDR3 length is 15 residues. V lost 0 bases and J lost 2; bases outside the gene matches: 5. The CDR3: CASSLGPGTAYEQYV. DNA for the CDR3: TGCGCCAGCAGCTTGGGGCCCGGGACAGCCTACGAGCAGTACGTC.

CDR3 nucleotide sequence: TGCAGCGGTAGATCGGGGGGCACCGACGGGGAGCTGTTTTTT. Its protein is CSGRSGGTDGELFF. This chain connects TRBV29-1 to TRBJ2-2; TRBD2 might be the D (7 bases). CDR1 SQVTM and CDR2 ANQGSEA come from the germline V gene. The CDR3 extends over 14 amino acids. Between the trimmed V and J ends, which lost 7 bases and 7 bases, there was a span of 19 bases.

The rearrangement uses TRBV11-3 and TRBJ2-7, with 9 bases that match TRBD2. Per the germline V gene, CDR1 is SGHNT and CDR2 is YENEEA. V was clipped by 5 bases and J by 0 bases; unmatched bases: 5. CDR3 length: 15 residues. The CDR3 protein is CASSTGLAYSYEQYV. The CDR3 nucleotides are TGTGCCAGCAGCACTGGACTAGCGTACTCCTACGAGCAGTACGTC.

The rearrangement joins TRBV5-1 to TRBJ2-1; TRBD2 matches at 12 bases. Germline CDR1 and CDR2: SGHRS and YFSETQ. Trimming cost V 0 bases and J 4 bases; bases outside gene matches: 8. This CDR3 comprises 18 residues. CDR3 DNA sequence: TGCGCCAGCAGCTTGGGACTAGCGGGGGCCGGGGGTTACAATGAGCAGTTCTTC. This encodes CASSLGLAGAGGYNEQFF.

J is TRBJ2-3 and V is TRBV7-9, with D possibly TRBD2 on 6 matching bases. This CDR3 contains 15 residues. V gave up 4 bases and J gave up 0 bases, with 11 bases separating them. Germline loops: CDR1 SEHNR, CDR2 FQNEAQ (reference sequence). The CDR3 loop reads CASSSGRGSTDTQYF. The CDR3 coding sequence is TGTGCCAGCAGCTCCGGACGGGGGAGCACAGATACGCAGTATTTT.

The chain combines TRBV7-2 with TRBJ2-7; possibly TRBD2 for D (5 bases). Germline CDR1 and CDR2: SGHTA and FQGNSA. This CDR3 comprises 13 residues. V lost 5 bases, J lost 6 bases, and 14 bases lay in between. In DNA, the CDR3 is TGTGCCAGCAGCCTAACCGGACGGGGCGAGCAGTACTTC. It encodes CASSLTGRGEQYF.

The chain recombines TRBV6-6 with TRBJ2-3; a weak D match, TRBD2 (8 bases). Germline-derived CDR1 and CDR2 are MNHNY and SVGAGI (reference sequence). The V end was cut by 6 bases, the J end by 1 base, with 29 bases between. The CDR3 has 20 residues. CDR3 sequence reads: CASRRGTATRLAHRTDTQYF. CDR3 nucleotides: TGTGCCAGCAGGCGAGGGACAGCAACCAGACTAGCGCATCGCACAGATACGCAGTATTTT.